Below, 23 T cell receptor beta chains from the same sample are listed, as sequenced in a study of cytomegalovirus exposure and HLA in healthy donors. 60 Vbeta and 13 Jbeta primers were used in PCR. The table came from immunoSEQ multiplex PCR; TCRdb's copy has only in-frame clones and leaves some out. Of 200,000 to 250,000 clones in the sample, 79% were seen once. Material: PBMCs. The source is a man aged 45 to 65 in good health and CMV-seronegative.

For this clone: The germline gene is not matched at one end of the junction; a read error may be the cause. The CDR3 DNA reads TGTGCTAGCAGCTTTAGCGGGAACCAAGAGACCCAGTACTTC. Residues: CASSFSGNQETQYF. The chain employs TRBV7-7 and TRBJ2-5; 8 bases are a match to TRBD2. CDR1 is SSHAT, CDR2 FNYEAQ, per germline (reference sequence). The CDR3 has 14 residues.

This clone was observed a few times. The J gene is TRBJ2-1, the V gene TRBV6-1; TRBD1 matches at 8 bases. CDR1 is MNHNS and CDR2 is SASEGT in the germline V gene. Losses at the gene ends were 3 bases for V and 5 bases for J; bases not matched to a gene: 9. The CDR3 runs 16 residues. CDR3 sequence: CASSDWTGSRDNEQFF. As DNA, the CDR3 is TGTGCCAGCAGTGATTGGACAGGGTCAAGGGACAATGAGCAGTTCTTC.

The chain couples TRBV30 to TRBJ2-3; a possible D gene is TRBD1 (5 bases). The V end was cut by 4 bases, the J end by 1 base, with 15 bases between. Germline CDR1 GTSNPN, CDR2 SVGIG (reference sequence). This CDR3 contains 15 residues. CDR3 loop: CAWKGAGAGTDTQYF. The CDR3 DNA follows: TGTGCCTGGAAAGGGGCTGGAGCTGGCACAGATACGCAGTATTTT.

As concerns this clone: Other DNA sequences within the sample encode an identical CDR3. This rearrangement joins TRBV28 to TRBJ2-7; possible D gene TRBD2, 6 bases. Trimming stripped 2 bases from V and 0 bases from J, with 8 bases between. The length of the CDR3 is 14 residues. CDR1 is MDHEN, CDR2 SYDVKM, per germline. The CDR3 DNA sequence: TGTGCCAGCAGTTTAGCGGGGAGCTCCTACGAGCAGTACTTC. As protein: CASSLAGSSYEQYF.

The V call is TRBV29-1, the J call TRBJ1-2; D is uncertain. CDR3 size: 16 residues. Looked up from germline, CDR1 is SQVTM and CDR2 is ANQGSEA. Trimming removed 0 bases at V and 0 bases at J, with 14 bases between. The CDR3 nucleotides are TGCAGCGTTGAAGAGAAGAGGGCAGCAGCTAACTATGGCTACACCTTC. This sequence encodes CSVEEKRAAANYGYTF.

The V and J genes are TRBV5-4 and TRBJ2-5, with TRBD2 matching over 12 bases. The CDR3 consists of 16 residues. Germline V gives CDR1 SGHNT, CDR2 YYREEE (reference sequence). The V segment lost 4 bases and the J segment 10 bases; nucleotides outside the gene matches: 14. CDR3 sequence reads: CASSAGLAGSQEGQYF. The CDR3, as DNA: TGTGCCAGCAGCGCAGGACTAGCGGGATCCCAAGAGGGCCAGTACTTC.

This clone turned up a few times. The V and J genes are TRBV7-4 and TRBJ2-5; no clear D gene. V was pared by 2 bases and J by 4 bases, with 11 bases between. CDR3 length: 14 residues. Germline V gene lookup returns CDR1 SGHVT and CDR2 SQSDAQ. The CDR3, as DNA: TGTGCCAGCAGCTTATGTCTAGGTGGAGAGACCCAGTACTTC. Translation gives CASSLCLGGETQYF. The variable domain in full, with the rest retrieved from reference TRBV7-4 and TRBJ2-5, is GAGVSQSPRYKVAKRGRDVALRCDSISGHVTLYWYRQTLGQGSEVLTYSQSDAQRDKSGRPSGRFSAERPERSVSTLKIQRTEQGDSAVYLCASSLCLGGETQYFGPGTRLLVL.

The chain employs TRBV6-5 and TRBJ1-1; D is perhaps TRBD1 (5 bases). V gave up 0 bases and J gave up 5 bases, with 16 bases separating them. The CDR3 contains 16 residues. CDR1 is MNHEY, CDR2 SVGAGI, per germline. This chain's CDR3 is CASSYSPGRAGTEAFF. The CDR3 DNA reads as TGTGCCAGCAGTTACTCCCCGGGCAGGGCGGGGACTGAAGCTTTCTTT.

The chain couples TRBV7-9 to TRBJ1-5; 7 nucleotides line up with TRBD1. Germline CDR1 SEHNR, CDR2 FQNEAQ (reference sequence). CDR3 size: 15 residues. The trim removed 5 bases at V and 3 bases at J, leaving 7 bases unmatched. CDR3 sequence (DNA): TGTGCCAGCAGCCCTGGACAGGAAAACAATCAGCCCCAGCATTTT. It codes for CASSPGQENNQPQHF.

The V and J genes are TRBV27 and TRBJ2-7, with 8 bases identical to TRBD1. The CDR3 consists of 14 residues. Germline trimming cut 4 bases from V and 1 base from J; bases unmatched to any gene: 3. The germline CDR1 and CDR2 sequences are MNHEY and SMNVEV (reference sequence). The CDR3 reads CASSYGTGSYEQYF. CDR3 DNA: TGTGCCAGCAGTTATGGGACAGGTTCCTACGAGCAGTACTTC.

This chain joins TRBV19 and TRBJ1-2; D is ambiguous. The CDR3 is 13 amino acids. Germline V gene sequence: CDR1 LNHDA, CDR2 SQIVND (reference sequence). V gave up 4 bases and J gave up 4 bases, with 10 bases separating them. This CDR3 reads CASSTRGPYGYTF. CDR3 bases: TGTGCCAGTAGTACCCGAGGGCCCTATGGCTACACCTTC.

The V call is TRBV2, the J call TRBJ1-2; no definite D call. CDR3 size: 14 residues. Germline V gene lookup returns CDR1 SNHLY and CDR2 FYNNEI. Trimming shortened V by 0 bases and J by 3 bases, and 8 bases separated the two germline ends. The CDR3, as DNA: TGTGCCAGCAGTGAAGCTGTTCGAGACTATGGCTACACCTTC. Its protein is CASSEAVRDYGYTF.

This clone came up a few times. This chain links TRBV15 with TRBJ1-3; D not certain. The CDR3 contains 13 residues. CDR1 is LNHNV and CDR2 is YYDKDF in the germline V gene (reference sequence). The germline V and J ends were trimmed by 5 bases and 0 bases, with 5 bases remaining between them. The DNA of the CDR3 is TGTGCCACCAGCCAAAACTCTGGAAACACCATATATTTT. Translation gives CATSQNSGNTIYF. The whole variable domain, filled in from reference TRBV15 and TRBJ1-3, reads DAMVIQNPRYQVTQFGKPVTLSCSQTLNHNVMYWYQQKSSQAPKLLFHYYDKDFNNEADTPDNFQSRRPNTSFCFLDIRSPGLGDTAMYLCATSQNSGNTIYFGEGSWLTVV.

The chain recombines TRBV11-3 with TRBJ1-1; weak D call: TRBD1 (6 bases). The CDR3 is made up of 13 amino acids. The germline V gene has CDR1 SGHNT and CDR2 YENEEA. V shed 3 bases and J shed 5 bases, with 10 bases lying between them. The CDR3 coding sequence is TGTGCCAGCAGCTTCTCAGGGGTAACTGAAGCTTTCTTT. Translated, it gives CASSFSGVTEAFF.

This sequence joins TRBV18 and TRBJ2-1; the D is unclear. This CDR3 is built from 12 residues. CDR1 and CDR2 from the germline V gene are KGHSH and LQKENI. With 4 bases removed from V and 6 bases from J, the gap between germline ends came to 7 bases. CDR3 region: CASSLNSNEQFF. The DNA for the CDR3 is TGTGCCAGCTCACTTAACAGCAATGAGCAGTTCTTC.

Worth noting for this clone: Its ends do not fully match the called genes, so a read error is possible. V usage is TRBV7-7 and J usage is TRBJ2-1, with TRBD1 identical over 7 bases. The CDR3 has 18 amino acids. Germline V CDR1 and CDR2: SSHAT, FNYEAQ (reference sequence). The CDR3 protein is CASSLGSWAGGSYNEQFF. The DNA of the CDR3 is TGTGCTAGCAGCTTAGGATCCTGGGCAGGGGGCTCCTACAATGAGCAGTTCTTC.

CDR3 coding DNA: TGTGCCAGCAGTCCGAACGGACAGGGCAATCAGCCCCAGCATTTT. This sequence encodes CASSPNGQGNQPQHF. The rearrangement joins TRBV7-9 to TRBJ1-5, with 7 bases matching TRBD1. Trimming removed 6 bases from V and 2 bases from J; junction bases left unmatched: 7. This CDR3 contains 15 residues. Looked up from germline, CDR1 is SEHNR and CDR2 is FQNEAQ (reference sequence).

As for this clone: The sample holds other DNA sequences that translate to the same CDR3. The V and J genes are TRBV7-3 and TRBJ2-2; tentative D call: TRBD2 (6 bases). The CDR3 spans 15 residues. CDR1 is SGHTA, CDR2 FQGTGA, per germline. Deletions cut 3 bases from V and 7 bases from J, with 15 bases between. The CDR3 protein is CASSLDGRHVGELFF. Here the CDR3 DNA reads TGTGCCAGCAGCTTGGACGGGAGACACGTCGGGGAGCTGTTTTTT.

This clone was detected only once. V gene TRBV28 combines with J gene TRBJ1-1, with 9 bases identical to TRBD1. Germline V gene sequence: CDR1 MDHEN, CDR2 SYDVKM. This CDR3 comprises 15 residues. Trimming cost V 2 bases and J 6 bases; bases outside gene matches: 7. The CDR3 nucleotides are TGTGCCAGCAGTTTAATAACAGGGGGCATTTCTGAAGCTTTCTTT. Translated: CASSLITGGISEAFF.

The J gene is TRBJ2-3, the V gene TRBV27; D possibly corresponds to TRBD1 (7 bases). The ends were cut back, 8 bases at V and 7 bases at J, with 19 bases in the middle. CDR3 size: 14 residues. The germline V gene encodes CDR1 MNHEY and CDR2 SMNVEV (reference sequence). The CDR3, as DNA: TGTGCCAGCGGCGGGGAAGGAGGGGGCCATACGCAGTATTTT. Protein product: CASGGEGGGHTQYF.

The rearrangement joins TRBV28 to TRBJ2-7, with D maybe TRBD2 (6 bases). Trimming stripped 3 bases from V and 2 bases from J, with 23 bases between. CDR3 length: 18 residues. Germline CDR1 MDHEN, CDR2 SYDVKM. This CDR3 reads CASSFKAMERVITYEQYF. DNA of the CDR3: TGTGCCAGCAGTTTTAAGGCGATGGAGCGGGTGATCACCTACGAGCAGTACTTC.

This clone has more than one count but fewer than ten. CDR3 DNA: TGTGCCTGGACCTCCCGGGGCAGGGGGCAGGCTAATGAAAAACTGTTTTTT. It specifies CAWTSRGRGQANEKLFF. The chain has TRBV30 and TRBJ1-4; 8 bases match TRBD1. J was trimmed by 3 bases and V by 4 bases; bases with no gene match: 13. Germline V CDR1 and CDR2: GTSNPN, SVGIG (reference sequence). The CDR3 has 17 amino acids.

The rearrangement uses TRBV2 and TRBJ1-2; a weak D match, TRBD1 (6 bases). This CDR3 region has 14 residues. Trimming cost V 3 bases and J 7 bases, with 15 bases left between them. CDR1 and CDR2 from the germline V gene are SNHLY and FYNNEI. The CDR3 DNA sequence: TGTGCCAGCAGTGATGAGACAGGCTCGGGTGGCTACACCTTC. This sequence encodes CASSDETGSGGYTF.